The 7 T cell receptor beta chains given below trace back to one sample, sequenced in a study of long-term antiretroviral therapy in people with HIV. The immunoSEQ assay was v3.0, run at survey level. TCRdb keeps only in-frame clones here, not all; method: immunoSEQ multiplex PCR. The sample contains tens of thousands of clones, approximately 83% of which appear only once. This sample comprised unsorted PBMCs, obtained 0.8 years before starting antiretroviral therapy. Receptor source: a man younger than 35 with HIV.

The rearrangement links TRBV30 to TRBJ2-7, with D tentatively TRBD2 (7 bases). V lost 2 bases, J lost 2 bases, and 13 bases lay in between. Germline-derived CDR1 and CDR2 are GTSNPN and SVGIG (reference sequence). This CDR3 contains 14 residues. CDR3 residues: CAWSRAGAAYEQYF. CDR3 nucleotides: TGTGCCTGGAGTAGGGCGGGGGCCGCCTACGAGCAGTACTTC. Complete variable domain (other parts from reference TRBV30 and TRBJ2-7): SQTIHQWPATLVQPVGSPLSLECTVEGTSNPNLYWYRQAAGRGLQLLFYSVGIGQISSEVPQNLSASRPQDRQFILSSKKLLLSDSGFYLCAWSRAGAAYEQYFGPGTRLTVT.

This clone was observed a single time. This chain connects TRBV2 to TRBJ2-7; 9 nucleotides match TRBD1. Germline-derived CDR1 and CDR2 are SNHLY and FYNNEI. This CDR3 is built from 14 residues. Unmatched junction bases numbered 7, after V lost 6 bases and J lost 4 bases. The CDR3 DNA follows: TGTGCCAGCAGGGGGGACAGGGCATTTTACGAGCAGTACTTC. Residues: CASRGDRAFYEQYF.

V is TRBV7-3 and J is TRBJ1-1; TRBD1 might be the D (5 bases). The V gene's germline CDR1 is SGHTA and CDR2 FQGTGA. Trimming pared 1 base from V and 11 bases from J, leaving 23 bases between. The length of the CDR3 is 16 residues. CDR3 in amino acids: CASSLKRGDGGGVAFF. CDR3 coding DNA: TGTGCCAGCAGCTTAAAGCGGGGGGATGGGGGTGGGGTCGCTTTCTTT.

The CDR3 spells CASSVDGEQFF. DNA for the CDR3: TGTGCCAGCAGCGTTGACGGTGAGCAGTTCTTC. J is TRBJ2-1 and V is TRBV6-5; no reliable D call. Germline V gene data show CDR1 as MNHEY and CDR2 as SVGAGI. This CDR3 has 11 amino acids. Trimming removed 6 bases from V and 9 bases from J, with 9 bases in between.

The CDR3 loop is CASAKGLRTGELFF. CDR3 in DNA: TGTGCCAGCGCTAAAGGCCTGCGGACCGGGGAGCTGTTTTTT. The chain joins TRBV2 to TRBJ2-2; D not resolved. The V gene's germline CDR1 is SNHLY and CDR2 FYNNEI. This CDR3 comprises 14 residues. V lost 8 bases and J lost 5, with 15 bases in between. Looking up the rest from reference TRBV2 and TRBJ2-2 gives the full variable domain: EPEVTQTPSHQVTQMGQEVILRCVPISNHLYFYWYRQILGQKVEFLVSFYNNEISEKSEIFDDQFSVERPDGSNFTLKIRSTKLEDSAMYFCASAKGLRTGELFFGEGSRLTVL.

V and J are TRBV5-1 and TRBJ1-1; D is unclear. Germline-derived CDR1 and CDR2 are SGHRS and YFSETQ. With 1 base removed from V and 5 bases from J, the gap between germline ends came to 12 bases. This CDR3 spans 14 amino acids. The CDR3, as DNA: TGCGCCAGCAGCTTGACGGGCCAGTGGACTGAAGCTTTCTTT. It yields the protein CASSLTGQWTEAFF.

Comment on this clone: A junction boundary mismatches the germline segment, possibly from a read error. J is TRBJ2-2 and V is TRBV18; unclear D gene. The length of the CDR3 is 13 residues. CDR1 and CDR2 from the germline V gene are KGHSH and LQKENI. The CDR3 protein is CASSPLNPGELFF. DNA of the CDR3: TGTGCCAGCTCACCACTGAACCCCGGGGAGCTGTTTTTT.